The clone carrying this TCR beta chain has more than one count but fewer than ten. V gave up 4 bases and J gave up 8 bases, with 19 bases separating them. CDR1 and CDR2 from the germline V gene are LGHNA and YSLEER. CDR3 size: 15 residues. These data come from a study of T cells in localized non-small cell lung cancer. Profiled with immunoSEQ multiplex PCR; TCRdb holds only in-frame clones, not every one. The repertoire holds 45,000 to 60,000 clones, with about nine tenths as singletons. V is TRBV4-3 and J is TRBJ2-3; D call uncertain. This clonotype was sampled from a woman aged 40-69 years with stage I lung adenocarcinoma. The sequenced sample was peripheral blood, obtained before any cancer treatment. Here the CDR3 reads CASSRESDGVGTQYF. The CDR3 nucleotides are TGCGCCAGCAGCCGGGAATCAGATGGCGTAGGTACGCAGTATTTT.